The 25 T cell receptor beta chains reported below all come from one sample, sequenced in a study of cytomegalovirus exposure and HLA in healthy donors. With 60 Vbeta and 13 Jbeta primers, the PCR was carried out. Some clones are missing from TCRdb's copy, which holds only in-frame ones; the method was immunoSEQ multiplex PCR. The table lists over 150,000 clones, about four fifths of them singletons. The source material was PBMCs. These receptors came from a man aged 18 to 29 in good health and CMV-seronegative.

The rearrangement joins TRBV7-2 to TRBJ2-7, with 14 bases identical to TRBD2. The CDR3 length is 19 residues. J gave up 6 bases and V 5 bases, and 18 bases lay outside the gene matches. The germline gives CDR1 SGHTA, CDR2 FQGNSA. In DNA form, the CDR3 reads TGTGCCAGCAGCGGATGGACTAGCGGGGGGACTAAAATACATCCCGAGCAGTACTTC. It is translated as CASSGWTSGGTKIHPEQYF. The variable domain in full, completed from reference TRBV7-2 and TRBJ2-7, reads GAGVSQSPSNKVTEKGKDVELRCDPISGHTALYWYRQSLGQGLEFLIYFQGNSAPDKSGLPSDRFSAERTGGSVSTLTIQRTQQEDSAVYLCASSGWTSGGTKIHPEQYFGPGTRLTVT.

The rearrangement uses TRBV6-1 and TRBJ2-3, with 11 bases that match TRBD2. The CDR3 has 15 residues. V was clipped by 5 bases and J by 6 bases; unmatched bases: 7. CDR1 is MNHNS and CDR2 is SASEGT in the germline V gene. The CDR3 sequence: CASSTLAGGGDTQYF. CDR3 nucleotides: TGTGCCAGCAGTACCCTAGCGGGGGGAGGGGATACGCAGTATTTT.

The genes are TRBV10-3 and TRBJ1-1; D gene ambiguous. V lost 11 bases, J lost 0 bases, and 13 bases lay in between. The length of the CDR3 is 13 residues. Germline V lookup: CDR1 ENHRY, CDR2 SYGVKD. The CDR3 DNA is TGTGCCGTAAGAGGCTCGGTGAACACTGAAGCTTTCTTT. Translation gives CAVRGSVNTEAFF.

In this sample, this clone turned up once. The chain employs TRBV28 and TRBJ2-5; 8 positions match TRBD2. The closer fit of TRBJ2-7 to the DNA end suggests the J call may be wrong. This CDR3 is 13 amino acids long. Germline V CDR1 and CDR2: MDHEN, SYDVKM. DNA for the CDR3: TGTGCCAGCACCCCGGGGGGGTCCAACGAGCAGTACTTC. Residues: CASTPGGSNEQYF.

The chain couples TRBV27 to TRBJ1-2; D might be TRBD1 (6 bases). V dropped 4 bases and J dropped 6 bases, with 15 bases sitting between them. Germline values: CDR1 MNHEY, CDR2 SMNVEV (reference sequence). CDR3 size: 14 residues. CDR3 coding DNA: TGTGCCAGCAGTTCTAACAGGGAAGAAAATGGCTACACCTTC. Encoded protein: CASSSNREENGYTF.

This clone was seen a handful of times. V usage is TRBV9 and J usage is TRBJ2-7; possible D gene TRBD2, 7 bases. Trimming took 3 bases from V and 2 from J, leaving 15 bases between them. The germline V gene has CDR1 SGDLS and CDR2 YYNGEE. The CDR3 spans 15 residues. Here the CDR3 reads CASSAGSGGPYEQYF. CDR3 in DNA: TGTGCCAGCAGCGCGGGATCGGGGGGCCCCTACGAGCAGTACTTC.

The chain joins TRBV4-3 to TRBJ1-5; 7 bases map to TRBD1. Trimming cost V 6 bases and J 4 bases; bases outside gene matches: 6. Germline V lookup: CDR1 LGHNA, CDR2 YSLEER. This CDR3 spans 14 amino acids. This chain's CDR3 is CASSRGTANQPQHF. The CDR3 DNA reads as TGCGCCAGCAGTCGAGGGACAGCTAATCAGCCCCAGCATTTT.

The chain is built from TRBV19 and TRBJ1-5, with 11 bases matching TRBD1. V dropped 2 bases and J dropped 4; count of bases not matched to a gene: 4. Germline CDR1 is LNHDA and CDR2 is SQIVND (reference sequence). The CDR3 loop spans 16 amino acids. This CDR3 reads CASSIRGQGVNQPQHF. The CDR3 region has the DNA TGTGCCAGTAGTATAAGGGGACAGGGGGTTAATCAGCCCCAGCATTTT.

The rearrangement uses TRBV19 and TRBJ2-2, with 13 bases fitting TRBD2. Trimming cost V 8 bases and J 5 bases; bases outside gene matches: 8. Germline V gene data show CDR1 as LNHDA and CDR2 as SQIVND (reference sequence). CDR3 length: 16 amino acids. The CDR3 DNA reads TGTGCCAGTTTCAGGACTAGCGGGAGAGGTACCGGGGAGCTGTTTTTT. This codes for CASFRTSGRGTGELFF.

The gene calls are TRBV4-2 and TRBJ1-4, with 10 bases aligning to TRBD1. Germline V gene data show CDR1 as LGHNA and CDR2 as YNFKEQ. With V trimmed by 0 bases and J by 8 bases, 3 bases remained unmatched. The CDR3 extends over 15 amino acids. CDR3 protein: CASSQDPGQGEKLFF. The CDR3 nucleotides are TGTGCCAGCAGCCAAGACCCGGGACAGGGGGAAAAACTGTTTTTT.

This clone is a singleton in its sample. CDR3 protein: CASSDGLLSGNTIYF. As DNA, the CDR3 is TGTGCCAGCAGCGACGGACTGCTCTCTGGAAACACCATATATTTT. The V call is TRBV9, the J call TRBJ1-3; no clear D gene. This CDR3 contains 15 residues. Trimming removed 3 bases at V and 0 bases at J, with 10 bases between. From germline, CDR1 is SGDLS and CDR2 YYNGEE. Filled out from reference TRBV9 and TRBJ1-3, the complete variable domain reads DSGVTQTPKHLITATGQRVTLRCSPRSGDLSVYWYQQSLDQGLQFLIQYYNGEERAKGNILERFSAQQFPDLHSELNLSSLELGDSALYFCASSDGLLSGNTIYFGEGSWLTVV.

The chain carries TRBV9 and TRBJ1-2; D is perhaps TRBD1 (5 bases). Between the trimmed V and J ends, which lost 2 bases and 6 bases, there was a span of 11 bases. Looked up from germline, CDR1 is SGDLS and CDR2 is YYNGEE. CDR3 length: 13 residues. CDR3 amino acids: CASSVMAGHGYTF. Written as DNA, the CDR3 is TGTGCCAGCAGCGTTATGGCAGGGCATGGCTACACCTTC.

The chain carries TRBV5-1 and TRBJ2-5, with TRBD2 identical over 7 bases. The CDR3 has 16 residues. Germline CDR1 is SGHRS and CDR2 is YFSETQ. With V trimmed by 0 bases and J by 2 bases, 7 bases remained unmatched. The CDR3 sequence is CASSLEVAGSQETQYF. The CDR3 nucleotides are TGCGCCAGCAGCTTGGAGGTAGCGGGTTCTCAAGAGACCCAGTACTTC.

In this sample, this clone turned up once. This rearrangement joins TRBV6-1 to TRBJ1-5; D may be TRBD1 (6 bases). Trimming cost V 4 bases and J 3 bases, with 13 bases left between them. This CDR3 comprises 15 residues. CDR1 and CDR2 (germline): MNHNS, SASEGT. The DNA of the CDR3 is TGTGCCAGCAGTGGCCGGGACACATCCAATCAGCCCCAGCATTTT. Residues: CASSGRDTSNQPQHF.

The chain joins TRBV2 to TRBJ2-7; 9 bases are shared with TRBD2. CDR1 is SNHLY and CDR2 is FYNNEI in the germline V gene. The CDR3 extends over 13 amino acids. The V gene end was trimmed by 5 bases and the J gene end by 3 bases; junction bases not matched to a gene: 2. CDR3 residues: CASSRLADYEQYF. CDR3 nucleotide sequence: TGTGCCAGCAGTCGACTAGCGGACTACGAGCAGTACTTC.

The CDR3 region is CASSFPRDSRSTGELFF. CDR3 in DNA: TGTGCCAGCAGCTTCCCCCGGGACTCACGAAGCACCGGGGAGCTGTTTTTT. V gene TRBV7-9 combines with J gene TRBJ2-2; D might be TRBD2 (6 bases). V dropped 3 bases and J dropped 4 bases, with 18 bases sitting between them. CDR3 length: 17 residues. CDR1 is SEHNR, CDR2 FQNEAQ, per germline (reference sequence).

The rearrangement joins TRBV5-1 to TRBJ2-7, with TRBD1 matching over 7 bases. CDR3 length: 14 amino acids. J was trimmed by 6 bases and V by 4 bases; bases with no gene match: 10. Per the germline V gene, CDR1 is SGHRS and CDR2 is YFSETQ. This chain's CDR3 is CASSQTTGRSEQYF. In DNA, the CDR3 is TGCGCCAGCAGCCAGACGACAGGGCGTAGCGAGCAGTACTTC.

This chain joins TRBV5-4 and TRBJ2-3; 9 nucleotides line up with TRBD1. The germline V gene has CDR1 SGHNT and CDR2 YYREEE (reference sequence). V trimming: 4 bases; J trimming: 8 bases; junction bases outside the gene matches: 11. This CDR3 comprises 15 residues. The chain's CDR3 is CASSTGTGISGTQYF. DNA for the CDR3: TGTGCCAGCAGCACTGGGACAGGGATTTCAGGTACGCAGTATTTT. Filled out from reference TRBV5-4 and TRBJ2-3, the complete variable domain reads ETGVTQSPTHLIKTRGQQVTLRCSSQSGHNTVSWYQQALGQGPQFIFQYYREEENGRGNFPPRFSGLQFPNYSSELNVNALELDDSALYLCASSTGTGISGTQYFGPGTRLTVL.

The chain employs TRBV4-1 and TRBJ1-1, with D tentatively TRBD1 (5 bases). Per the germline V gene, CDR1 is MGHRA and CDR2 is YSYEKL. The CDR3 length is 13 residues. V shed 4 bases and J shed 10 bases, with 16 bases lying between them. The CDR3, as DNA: TGCGCCAGCAGCCCCAGACAGAACTGGGCAGCTTTCTTT. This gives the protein CASSPRQNWAAFF.

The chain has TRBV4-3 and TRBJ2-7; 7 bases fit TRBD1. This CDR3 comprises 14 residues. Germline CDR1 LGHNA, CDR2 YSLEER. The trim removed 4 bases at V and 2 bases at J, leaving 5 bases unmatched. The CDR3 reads CASSLRTGPYEQYF. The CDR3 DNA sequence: TGCGCCAGCAGCCTCCGGACAGGACCCTACGAGCAGTACTTC.

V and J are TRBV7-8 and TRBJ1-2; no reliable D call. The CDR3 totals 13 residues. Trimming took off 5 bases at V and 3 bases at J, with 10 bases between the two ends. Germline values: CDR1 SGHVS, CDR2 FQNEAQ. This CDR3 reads CASSPDGDYGYTF. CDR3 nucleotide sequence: TGTGCCAGCAGCCCAGATGGAGACTATGGCTACACCTTC.

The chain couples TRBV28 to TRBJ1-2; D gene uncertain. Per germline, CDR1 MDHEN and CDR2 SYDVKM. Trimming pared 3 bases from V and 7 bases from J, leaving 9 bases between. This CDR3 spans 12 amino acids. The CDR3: CASSFEVGGYTF. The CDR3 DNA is TGTGCCAGCAGTTTCGAAGTCGGTGGCTACACCTTC.

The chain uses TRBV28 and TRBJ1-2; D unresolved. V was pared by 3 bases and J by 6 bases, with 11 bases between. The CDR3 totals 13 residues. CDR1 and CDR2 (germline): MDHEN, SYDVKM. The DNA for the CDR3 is TGTGCCAGCAGTTTTCTTTATACGGATGGCTACACCTTC. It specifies CASSFLYTDGYTF.

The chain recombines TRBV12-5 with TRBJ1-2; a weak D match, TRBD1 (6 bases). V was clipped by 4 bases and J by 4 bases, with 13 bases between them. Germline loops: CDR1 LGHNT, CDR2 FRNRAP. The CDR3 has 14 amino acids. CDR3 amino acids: CASGSNTGTYGYTF. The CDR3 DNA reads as TGTGCTAGTGGTTCCAACACAGGGACCTATGGCTACACCTTC.

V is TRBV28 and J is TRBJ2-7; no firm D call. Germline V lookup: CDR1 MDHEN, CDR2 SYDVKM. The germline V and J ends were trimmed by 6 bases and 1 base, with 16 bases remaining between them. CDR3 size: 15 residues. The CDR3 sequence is CASRPASGFSYEQYF. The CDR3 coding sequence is TGTGCCAGCAGGCCGGCGTCCGGGTTTTCCTACGAGCAGTACTTC.